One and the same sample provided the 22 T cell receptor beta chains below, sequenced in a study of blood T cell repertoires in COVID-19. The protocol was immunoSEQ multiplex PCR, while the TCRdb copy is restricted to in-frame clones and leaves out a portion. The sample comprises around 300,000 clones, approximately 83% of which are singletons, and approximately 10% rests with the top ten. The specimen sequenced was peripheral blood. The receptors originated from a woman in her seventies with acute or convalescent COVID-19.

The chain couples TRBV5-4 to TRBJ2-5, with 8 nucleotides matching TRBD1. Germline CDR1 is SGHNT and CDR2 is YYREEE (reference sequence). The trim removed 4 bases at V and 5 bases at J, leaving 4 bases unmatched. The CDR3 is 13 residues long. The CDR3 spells CASSPTGGETQYF. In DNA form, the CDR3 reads TGTGCCAGCAGCCCAACAGGGGGGGAGACCCAGTACTTC.

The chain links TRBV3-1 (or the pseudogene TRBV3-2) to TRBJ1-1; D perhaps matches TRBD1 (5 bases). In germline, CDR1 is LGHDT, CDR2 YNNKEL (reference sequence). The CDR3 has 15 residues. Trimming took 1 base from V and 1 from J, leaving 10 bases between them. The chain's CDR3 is CASSQGGTGNTEAFF. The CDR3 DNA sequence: TGTGCCAGCAGCCAAGGGGGTACAGGGAACACTGAAGCTTTCTTT.

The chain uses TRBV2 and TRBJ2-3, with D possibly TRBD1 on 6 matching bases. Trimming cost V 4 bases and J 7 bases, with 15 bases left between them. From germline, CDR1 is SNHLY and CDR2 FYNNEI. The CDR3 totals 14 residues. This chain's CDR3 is CASSAPQQGNTQYF. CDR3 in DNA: TGTGCCAGCAGTGCCCCCCAACAGGGTAATACGCAGTATTTT.

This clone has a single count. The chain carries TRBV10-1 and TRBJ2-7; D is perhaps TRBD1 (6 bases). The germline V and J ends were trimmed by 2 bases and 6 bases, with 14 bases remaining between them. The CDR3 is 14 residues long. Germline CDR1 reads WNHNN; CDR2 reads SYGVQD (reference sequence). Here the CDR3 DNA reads TGCGCCAGCAGTGAGCAGGCAGGGGTCTCCGAGCAGTACTTC. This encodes CASSEQAGVSEQYF.

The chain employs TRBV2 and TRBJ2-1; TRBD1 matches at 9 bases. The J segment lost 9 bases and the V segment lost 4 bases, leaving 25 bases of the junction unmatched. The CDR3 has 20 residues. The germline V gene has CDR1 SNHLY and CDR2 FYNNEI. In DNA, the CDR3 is TGTGCCAGCAGTGTTTTGAATGTCTGGGGCCCGGGACAGGGAACGGGTGAGCAGTTCTTC. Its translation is CASSVLNVWGPGQGTGEQFF.

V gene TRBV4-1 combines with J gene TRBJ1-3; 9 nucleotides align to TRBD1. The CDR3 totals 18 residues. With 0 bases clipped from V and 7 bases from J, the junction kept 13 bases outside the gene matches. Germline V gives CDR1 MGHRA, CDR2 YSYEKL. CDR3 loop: CASSQEPRAGTGWNTIYF. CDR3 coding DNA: TGCGCCAGCAGCCAAGAACCAAGGGCAGGGACAGGGTGGAACACCATATATTTT.

The DNA of the CDR3 is TGTGCCAGCAGCCAAGGGGGCGGTCTGAATGAGCAGTTCTTC. The encoded protein is CASSQGGGLNEQFF. The V call is TRBV3-1 (or the pseudogene TRBV3-2), the J call TRBJ2-1; a possible D gene is TRBD1 (5 bases). CDR1 and CDR2 from the germline V gene are LGHDT and YNNKEL (reference sequence). The CDR3 has 14 residues. V was cut by 1 base and J by 7 bases, with 11 bases left in between.

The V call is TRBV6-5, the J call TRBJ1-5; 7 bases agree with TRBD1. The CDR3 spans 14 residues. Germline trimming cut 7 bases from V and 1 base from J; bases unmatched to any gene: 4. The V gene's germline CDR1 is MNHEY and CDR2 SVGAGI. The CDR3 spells CASTTGSSNQPQHF. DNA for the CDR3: TGTGCCAGCACGACAGGGTCGAGCAATCAGCCCCAGCATTTT.

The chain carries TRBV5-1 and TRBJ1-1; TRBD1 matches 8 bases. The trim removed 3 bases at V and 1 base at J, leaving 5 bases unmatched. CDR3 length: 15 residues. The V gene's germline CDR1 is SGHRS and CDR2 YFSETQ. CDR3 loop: CASSYRQGPNTEAFF. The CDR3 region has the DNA TGCGCCAGCAGCTACAGACAGGGGCCGAACACTGAAGCTTTCTTT.

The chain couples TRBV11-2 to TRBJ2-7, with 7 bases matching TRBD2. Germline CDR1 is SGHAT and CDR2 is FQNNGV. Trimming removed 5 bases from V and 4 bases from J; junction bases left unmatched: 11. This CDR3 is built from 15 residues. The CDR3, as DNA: TGTGCCAGCAGCCCCCCAGGGCGGCGGGGGTACGAGCAGTACTTC. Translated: CASSPPGRRGYEQYF.

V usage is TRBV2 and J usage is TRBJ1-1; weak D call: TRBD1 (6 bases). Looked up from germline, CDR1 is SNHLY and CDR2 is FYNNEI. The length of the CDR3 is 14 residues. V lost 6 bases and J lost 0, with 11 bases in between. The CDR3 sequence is CASRRDIMNTEAFF. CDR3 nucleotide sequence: TGTGCCAGCAGAAGGGACATCATGAACACTGAAGCTTTCTTT.

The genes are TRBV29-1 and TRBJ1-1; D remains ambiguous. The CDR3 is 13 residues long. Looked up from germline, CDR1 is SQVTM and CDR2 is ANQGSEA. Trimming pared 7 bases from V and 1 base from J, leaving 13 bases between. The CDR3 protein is CSGGRPGNTEAFF. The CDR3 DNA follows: TGCAGCGGCGGCCGGCCGGGGAACACTGAAGCTTTCTTT. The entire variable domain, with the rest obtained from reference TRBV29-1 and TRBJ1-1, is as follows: SAVISQKPSRDICQRGTSLTIQCQVDSQVTMMFWYRQQPGQSLTLIATANQGSEATYESGFVIDKFPISRPNLTFSTLTVSNMSPEDSSIYLCSGGRPGNTEAFFGQGTRLTVV.

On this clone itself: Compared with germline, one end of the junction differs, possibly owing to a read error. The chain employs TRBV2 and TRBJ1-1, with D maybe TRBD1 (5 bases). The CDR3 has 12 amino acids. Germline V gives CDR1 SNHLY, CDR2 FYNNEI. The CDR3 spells CASTSMARALWF. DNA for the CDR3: TGTGCCAGCACCTCAATGGCCAGGGCCCTTTGGTTT.

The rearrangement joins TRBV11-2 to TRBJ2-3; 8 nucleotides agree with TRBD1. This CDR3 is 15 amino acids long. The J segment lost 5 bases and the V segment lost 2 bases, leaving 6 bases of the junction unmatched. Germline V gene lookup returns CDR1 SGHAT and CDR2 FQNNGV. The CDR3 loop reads CASSLSGTGKDTQYF. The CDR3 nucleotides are TGTGCCAGCAGCTTATCCGGGACAGGAAAAGATACGCAGTATTTT.

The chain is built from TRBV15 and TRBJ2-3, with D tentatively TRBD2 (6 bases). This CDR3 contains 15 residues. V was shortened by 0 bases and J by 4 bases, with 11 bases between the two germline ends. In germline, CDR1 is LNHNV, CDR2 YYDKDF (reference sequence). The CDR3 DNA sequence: TGTGCCACCAGCAGAGATCGGGGGAGCGCAGATACGCAGTATTTT. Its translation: CATSRDRGSADTQYF.

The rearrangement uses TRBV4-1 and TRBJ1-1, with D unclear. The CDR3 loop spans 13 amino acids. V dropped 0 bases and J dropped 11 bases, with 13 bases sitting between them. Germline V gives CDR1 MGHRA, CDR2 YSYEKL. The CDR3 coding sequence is TGCGCCAGCAGCCAAGAACGGGGAGTAAAGGCTTTCTTT. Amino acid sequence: CASSQERGVKAFF.

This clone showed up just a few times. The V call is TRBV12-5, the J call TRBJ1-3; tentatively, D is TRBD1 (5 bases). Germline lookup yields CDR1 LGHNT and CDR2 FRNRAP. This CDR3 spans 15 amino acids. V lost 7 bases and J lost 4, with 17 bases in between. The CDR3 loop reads CASAPEGRVGNTIYF. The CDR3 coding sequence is TGTGCTAGTGCCCCGGAGGGGCGAGTAGGAAACACCATATATTTT.

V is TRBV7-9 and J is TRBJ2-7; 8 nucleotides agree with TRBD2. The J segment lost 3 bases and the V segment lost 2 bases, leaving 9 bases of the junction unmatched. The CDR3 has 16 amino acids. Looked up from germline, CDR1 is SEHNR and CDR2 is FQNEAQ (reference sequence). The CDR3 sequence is CASSLPTGTRSYEQYF. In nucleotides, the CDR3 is TGTGCCAGCAGCTTACCAACCGGGACTAGAAGCTACGAGCAGTACTTC.

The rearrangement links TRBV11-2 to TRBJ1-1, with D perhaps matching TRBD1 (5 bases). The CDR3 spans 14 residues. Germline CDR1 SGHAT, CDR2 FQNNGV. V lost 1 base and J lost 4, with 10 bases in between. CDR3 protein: CASSLVAGGTEAFF. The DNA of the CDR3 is TGTGCCAGCAGCTTAGTGGCGGGGGGCACTGAAGCTTTCTTT. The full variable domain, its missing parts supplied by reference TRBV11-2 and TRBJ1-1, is EAGVAQSPRYKIIEKRQSVAFWCNPISGHATLYWYQQILGQGPKLLIQFQNNGVVDDSQLPKDRFSAERLKGVDSTLKIQPAKLEDSAVYLCASSLVAGGTEAFFGQGTRLTVV.

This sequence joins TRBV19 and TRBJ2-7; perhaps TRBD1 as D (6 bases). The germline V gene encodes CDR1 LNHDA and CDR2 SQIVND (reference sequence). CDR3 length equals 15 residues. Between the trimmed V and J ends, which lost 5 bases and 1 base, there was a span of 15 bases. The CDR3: CASSSPQGLSYEQYF. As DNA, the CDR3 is TGTGCCAGTAGTTCACCACAGGGTCTATCCTACGAGCAGTACTTC.

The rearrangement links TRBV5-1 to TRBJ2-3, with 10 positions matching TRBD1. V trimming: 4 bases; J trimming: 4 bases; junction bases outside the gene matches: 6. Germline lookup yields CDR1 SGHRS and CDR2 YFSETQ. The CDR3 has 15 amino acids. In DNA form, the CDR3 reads TGCGCCAGCAGCCGGGACAGGGGTTTGTCAGATACGCAGTATTTT. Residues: CASSRDRGLSDTQYF. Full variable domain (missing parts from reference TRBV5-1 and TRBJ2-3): KAGVTQTPRYLIKTRGQQVTLSCSPISGHRSVSWYQQTPGQGLQFLFEYFSETQRNKGNFPGRFSGRQFSNSRSEMNVSTLELGDSALYLCASSRDRGLSDTQYFGPGTRLTVL.

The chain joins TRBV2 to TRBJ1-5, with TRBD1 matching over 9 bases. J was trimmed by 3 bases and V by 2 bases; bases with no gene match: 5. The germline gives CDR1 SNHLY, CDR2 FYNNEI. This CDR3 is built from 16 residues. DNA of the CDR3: TGTGCCAGCAGTGAAATGGGACAGGGTAACAATCAGCCCCAGCATTTT. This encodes CASSEMGQGNNQPQHF.